This T cell receptor (beta chain) was found in a study of cytomegalovirus exposure and HLA in healthy donors. Study-level background: The 110 or so validation repertoires used a platform that matched the one used for the 550 to 800 first-cohort repertoires, as a later analysis reported.

These donors were members of the 120-subject validation cohort, a group separate from the approximately 620-subject first cohort. On this clone itself: The antigen remains undetermined.

Using immunoSEQ multiplex PCR, the repertoire was profiled, and TCRdb retains in-frame clones only, with some absent. The sample includes around 230,000 clones, 75% to 90% seen only once; the top ten take about 1.2%. Overall study findings and caveats: Within the approximately 130 validation repertoires, first-cohort TCR clusters tended to co-occur, according to a later analysis.

This receptor was obtained from a woman aged 25 to 39 in good health and CMV-seropositive. Sequenced sample: PBMCs.

CDR3: CASSVRATEAFF. The CDR3 region has the DNA TGTGCCAGCAGTGTCAGGGCCACTGAAGCTTTCTTT. The V call is TRBV2, the J call TRBJ1-1; D might be TRBD1 (5 bases). Germline-derived CDR1 and CDR2 are SNHLY and FYNNEI. The CDR3 is made up of 12 amino acids. Trimming took 4 bases from V and 4 from J, leaving 7 bases between them. Variable domain in full (rest from reference TRBV2 and TRBJ1-1): EPEVTQTPSHQVTQMGQEVILRCVPISNHLYFYWYRQILGQKVEFLVSFYNNEISEKSEIFDDQFSVERPDGSNFTLKIRSTKLEDSAMYFCASSVRATEAFFGQGTRLTVV.